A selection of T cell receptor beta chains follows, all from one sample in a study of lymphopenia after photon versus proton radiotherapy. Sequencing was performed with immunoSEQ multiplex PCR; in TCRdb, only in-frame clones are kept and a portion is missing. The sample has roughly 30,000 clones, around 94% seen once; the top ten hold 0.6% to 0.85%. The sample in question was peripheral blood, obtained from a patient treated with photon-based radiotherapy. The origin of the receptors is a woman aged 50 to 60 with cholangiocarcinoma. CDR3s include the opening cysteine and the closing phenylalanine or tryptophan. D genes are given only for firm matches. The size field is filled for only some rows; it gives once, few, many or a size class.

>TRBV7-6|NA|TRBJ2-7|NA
TGTGCCAGCAGCTTAGTGCTTGACGGGTACGAGCAGTACTTC
CASSLVLDGYEQYF
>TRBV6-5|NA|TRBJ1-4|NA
TGTGCCAGCAGTTACACCAGGACAAGCGAAAAACTGTTTTTT
CASSYTRTSEKLFF
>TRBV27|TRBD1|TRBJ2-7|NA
TGTGCCAGCAGCCAGGACAGGGGCCTATTCGAGCAGTACTTC
CASSQDRGLFEQYF
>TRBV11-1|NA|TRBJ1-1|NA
TGTGCCAGCAGCTTCGGAATAGGGCGGGCTTTCTTT
CASSFGIGRAFF
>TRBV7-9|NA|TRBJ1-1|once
TGTGCCAGCAGCTCACAGGGTCTAGCCACTGAAGCTTTCTTT
CASSSQGLATEAFF
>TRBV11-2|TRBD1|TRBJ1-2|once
TGTGCCAGCAGCGTCCGGGACAGTCATCCCTTCTTC
CASSVRDSHPFF
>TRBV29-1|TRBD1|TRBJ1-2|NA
TGCAGCGTCATACCGGAGGGACAGGGTCCCCGGGGCTACACCTTC
CSVIPEGQGPRGYTF
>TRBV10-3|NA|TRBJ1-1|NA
TGTGCCATCAGTGCTCTCGAGTGGGGCAGCGGGAACACTGAAGCTTTCTTT
CAISALEWGSGNTEAFF
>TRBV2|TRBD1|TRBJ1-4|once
TGTGCCAGCGGACCGGGACAGGGTATACGAACTAATGAAAAACTGTTTTTT
CASGPGQGIRTNEKLFF
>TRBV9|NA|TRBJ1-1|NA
TGTGCCAGCAGCTGGACTGAAGCTTTCTTT
CASSWTEAFF
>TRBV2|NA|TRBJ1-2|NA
TGTGCCAGCCCTTTAAAGGACGGAATCTATGGCTACACCTTC
CASPLKDGIYGYTF
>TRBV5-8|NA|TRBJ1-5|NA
TGTGCCAGCAGTCCCGGGACATACTACAATCAGCCCCAGCATTTT
CASSPGTYYNQPQHF
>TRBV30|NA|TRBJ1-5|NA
TGTGCCTGCACCCCGACAGATAATCAGCCCCAGCATTTT
CACTPTDNQPQHF
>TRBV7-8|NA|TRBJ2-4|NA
TGTGCCAGCAGCCTCTCTCTAGCCAAAAACATTCAGTACTTC
CASSLSLAKNIQYF
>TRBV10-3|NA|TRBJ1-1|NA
TGTGCCATCAGTGAGTCTGGTGTGGCTGAAGCTTTCTTT
CAISESGVAEAFF
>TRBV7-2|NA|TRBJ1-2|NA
TGTGCCAGCAGCTTTCGGCAGCCTAACTATGGCTACACCTTC
CASSFRQPNYGYTF
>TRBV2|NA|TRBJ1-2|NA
TGTGCCACGAACGGGGATGGCTACACCTTC
CATNGDGYTF
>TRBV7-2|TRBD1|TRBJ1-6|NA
TGTGCCAGCGTAGGACAGGGGGATTCACCCCTCCACTTT
CASVGQGDSPLHF
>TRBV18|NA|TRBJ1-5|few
TGTGCCAGCTCACCTCAACATAGCAATCAGCCCCAGCATTTT
CASSPQHSNQPQHF
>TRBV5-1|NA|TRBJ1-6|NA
TGCGCCAGCAGCTTGGCGCAGTTCTATAATTCACCCCTCCACTTT
CASSLAQFYNSPLHF
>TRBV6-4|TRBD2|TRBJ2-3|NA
TGTGCCAGCAGCTCGACCGGGACTAGCGGCGATACGCAGTATTTT
CASSSTGTSGDTQYF
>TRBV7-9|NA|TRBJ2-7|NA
TGTGCCAGCAGCTCCCAGGGGGGGGCCTACGAGCAGTACTTC
CASSSQGGAYEQYF
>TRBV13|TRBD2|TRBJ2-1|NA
TGTGCCAGCAGCCCTTTCTGGGGCGGGGGGGCCTTCAATGAGCAGTTCTTC
CASSPFWGGGAFNEQFF
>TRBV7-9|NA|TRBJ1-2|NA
TGTGCCAGCAGCCCCTGGACGGGCCAACACACCTTC
CASSPWTGQHTF
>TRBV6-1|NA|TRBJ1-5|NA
TGTGCCAGCAGTGAAACGGGGTGGTATAGCAATCAGCCCCAGCATTTT
CASSETGWYSNQPQHF
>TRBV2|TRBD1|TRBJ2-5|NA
TGTGCCAGCTCGGGACAGGAGAAAGAGACCCAGTACTTC
CASSGQEKETQYF
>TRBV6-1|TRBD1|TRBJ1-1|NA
TGTGCCAGCTGGGGCAGGGGGCTAACTGAAGCTTTCTTT
CASWGRGLTEAFF
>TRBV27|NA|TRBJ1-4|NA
TGTGCCAGCAGTAAGAGGGGGATTGGTGAAAAACTGTTTTTT
CASSKRGIGEKLFF
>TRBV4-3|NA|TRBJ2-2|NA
TGCGCCAGCAGCCACTCTGGCGCGGGTCCCACCGGGGAGCTGTTTTTT
CASSHSGAGPTGELFF
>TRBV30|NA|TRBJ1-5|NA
TGTGCCTGGAGTGGGGACCACGGTCAGCCCCAGCATTTT
CAWSGDHGQPQHF
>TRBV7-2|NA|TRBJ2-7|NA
TGTGCCAGCAAGGCAGGGAGCTCCTACGAGCAGTACTTC
CASKAGSSYEQYF
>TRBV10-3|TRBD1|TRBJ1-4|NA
TGTGCCATCAGGGCCGGGACAGGGAGGGAAAAACTGTTTTTT
CAIRAGTGREKLFF
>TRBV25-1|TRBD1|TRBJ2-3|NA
TGTGCCAGCAGTGAAGGGGACAGGGACACAGATACGCAGTATTTT
CASSEGDRDTDTQYF
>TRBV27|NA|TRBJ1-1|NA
TGTGCCAGCAGTTTCCCCGGGACTGACACTAACACTGAAGCTTTCTTT
CASSFPGTDTNTEAFF
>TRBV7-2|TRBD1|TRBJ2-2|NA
TGTGCCAGCAGCTTAGTAGGCAGGGGGCCAACCGGGGAGCTGTTTTTT
CASSLVGRGPTGELFF
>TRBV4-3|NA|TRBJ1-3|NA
TGCGCCAGCAGCCAAAGATCGGAATCATGGTGGTCTGGAAACACCATATATTTT
CASSQRSESWWSGNTIYF
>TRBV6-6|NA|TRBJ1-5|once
TGTGCCAGCAGTCCCAGGTGGAGGTCCCAGCATTTT
CASSPRWRSQHF
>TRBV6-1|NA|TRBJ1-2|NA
TGTGCCAGCAGTGTAACCCAGGGAAATGGCTACACCTTC
CASSVTQGNGYTF
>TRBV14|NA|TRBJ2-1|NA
TGTGCCAGCAGCCAAGGGCTGAATGAGCAGTTCTTC
CASSQGLNEQFF
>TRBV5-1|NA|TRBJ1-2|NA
TGCGCCAGCAGCGCCCAGGGAAACTATGGCTACACCTTC
CASSAQGNYGYTF
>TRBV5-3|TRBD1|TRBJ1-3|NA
TGTGCCAGAAGCTTGGTCAGGACAGGGAACACCATATATTTT
CARSLVRTGNTIYF
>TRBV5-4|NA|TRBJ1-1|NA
TGTGCCAGCAGCACCGGACTGGGAACAACTGAAGCTTTCTTT
CASSTGLGTTEAFF
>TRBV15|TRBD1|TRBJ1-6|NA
TGTGCCACCAGCAGTGACAGGGGAGGGAATTCACCCCTCCACTTT
CATSSDRGGNSPLHF
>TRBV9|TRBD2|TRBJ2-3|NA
TGTGCCAGCAGCGCCCCCGGGACTAGCGGCTCAGATACGCAGTATTTT
CASSAPGTSGSDTQYF
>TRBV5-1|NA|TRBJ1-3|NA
TGCGCCAGCAGCTTATTCGGGGGCGGGCAGGGCAGCGGAAACACCATATATTTT
CASSLFGGGQGSGNTIYF